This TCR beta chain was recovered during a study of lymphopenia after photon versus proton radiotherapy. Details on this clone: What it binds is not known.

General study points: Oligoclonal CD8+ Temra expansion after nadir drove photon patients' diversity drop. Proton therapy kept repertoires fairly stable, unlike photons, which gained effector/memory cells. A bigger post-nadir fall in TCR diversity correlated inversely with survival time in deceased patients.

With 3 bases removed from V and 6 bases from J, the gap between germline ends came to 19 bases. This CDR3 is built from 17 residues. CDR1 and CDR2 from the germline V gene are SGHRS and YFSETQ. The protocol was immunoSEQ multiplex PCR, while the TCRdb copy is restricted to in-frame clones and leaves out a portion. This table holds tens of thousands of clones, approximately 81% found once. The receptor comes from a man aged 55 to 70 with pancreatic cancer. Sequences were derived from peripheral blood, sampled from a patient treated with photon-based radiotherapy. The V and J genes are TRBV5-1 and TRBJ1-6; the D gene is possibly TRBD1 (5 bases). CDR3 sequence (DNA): TGCGCCAGCAGCTCCCTTGCAGGGACGATTCCTAATTCACCCCTCCACTTT. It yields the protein CASSSLAGTIPNSPLHF.